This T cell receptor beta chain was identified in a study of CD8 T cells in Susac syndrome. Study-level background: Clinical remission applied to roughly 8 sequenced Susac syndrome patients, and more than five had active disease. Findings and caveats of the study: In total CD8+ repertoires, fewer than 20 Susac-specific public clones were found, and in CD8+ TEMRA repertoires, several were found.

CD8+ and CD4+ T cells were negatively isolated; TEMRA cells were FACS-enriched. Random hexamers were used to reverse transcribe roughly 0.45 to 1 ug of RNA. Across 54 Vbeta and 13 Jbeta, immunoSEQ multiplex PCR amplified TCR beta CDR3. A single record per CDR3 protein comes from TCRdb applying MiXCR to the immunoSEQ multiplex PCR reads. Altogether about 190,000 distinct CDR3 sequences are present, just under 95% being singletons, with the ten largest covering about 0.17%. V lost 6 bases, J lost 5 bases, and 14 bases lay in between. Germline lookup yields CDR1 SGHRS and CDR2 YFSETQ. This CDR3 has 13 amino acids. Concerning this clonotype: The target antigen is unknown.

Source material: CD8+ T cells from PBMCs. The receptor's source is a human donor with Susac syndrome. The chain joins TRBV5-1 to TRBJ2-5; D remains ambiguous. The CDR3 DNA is TGCGCCAGCACGTCAGCTTTAGAGGAGACCCAGTACTTC. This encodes CASTSALEETQYF.